The present T cell receptor beta chain was sequenced within a study of blood T cell repertoires in COVID-19. This CDR3 comprises 14 residues. Trimming removed 0 bases at V and 5 bases at J, with 11 bases between. From germline, CDR1 is SGHTS and CDR2 YDEGEE. Sequencing was performed with immunoSEQ multiplex PCR; in TCRdb, only in-frame clones are kept and a portion is missing. Of fewer than 350,000 clones listed, 75% to 90% are singletons. This TCR came from a woman aged 40 to 50 who had recovered from COVID-19. Sample: PBMCs or T cells enriched from blood (not recorded which). This rearrangement joins TRBV5-8 to TRBJ2-5; D gene unclear. CDR3: CASSLGQRGETQYF. The CDR3 region has the DNA TGTGCCAGCAGCTTGGGTCAGCGAGGTGAGACCCAGTACTTC.